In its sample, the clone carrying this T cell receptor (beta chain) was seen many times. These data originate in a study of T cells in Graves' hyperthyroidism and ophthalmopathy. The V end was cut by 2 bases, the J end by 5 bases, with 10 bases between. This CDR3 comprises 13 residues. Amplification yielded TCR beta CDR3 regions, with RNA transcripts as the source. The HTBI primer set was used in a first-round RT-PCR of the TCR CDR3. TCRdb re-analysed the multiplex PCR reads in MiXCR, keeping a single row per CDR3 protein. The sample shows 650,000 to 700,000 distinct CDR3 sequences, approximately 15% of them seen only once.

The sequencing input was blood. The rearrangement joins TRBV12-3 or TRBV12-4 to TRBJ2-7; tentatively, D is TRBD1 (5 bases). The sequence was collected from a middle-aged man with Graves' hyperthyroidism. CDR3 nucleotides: TGTGCCAGCAGTTTAACCAGGGCGGACGAGCAGTACTTC. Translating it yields CASSLTRADEQYF.